The present T cell receptor (beta chain) was sequenced within a study of blood T cells in healthy people across ages (dated by TCRdb to between 2015 and 2016). In the study overall: Template switching captured roughly one uniquely barcoded TCR beta cDNA molecule per two T cells in model experiments. Using the same blood draw, the study looked at two additional independent replicas of 1 million unique cDNA reads for two donors, one aged 18 to 30 and the other aged 80 or older. Donors were grouped into four age groups: young (average roughly 15 years), middle-aged (39), aged (roughly 67) and long-lived (over 80). Age-related changes in TCR beta repertoire diversity were measured in the study by deep sequencing normalized with unique cDNA molecular identifiers.

Library creation used 5' RACE. Sequenced using an Illumina HiSeq 2500. A second roughly 7 to 12 cycle PCR used a sample-barcoded 5' primer and a J-beta primer mix. A template-switch 5' adaptor carrying 12 random nucleotides introduced a unique molecular identifier onto each TCR beta cDNA molecule. At least 3 million CDR3-containing paired-end reads were obtained from each sample. All of the RNA was converted into first-strand cDNA using the Mint cDNA synthesis kit, with a TRBC-specific oligonucleotide serving as the primer. All cDNA was treated with uracil-DNA glycosylase and then went through a first 18-cycle PCR with the universal primers M1SS and BC2_uni_R. The paper's processing steps were these. Normalization of each sample was performed by random selection of 1 million high-quality reads, each carrying a distinct molecular identifier. Reads sharing molecular identifiers were discarded rather than binned into consensus sequences. CDR3 identification, clonotype clustering and error correction used MiTCR with a Q25 quality threshold and the strictest error-elimination algorithm. A nonparametric unseen species model with Euler transformation was used to estimate a lower bound on total TCR beta diversity. TCRdb redid the processing of the public reads, applying fastp at Q25 and MiXCR, and retained in-frame beta chains. Rows merge per CDR3 protein into single entries with the most common DNA and genes. TCRdb's processing, not the authors' own work, is the source of the V and J calls. The sample table lists 450,000 to 650,000 distinct CDR3 sequences, approximately 25% of them with a count of one. The biggest ten clones account for 7.5% to 9% of the sample.

The investigation overall reported the following: Estimates of total diversity based on one million sequenced T cells were regarded as lower bounds and as underestimates. A strong correlation was found between observed TCR beta diversity and the percentage of naive T cells measured by flow cytometry. The long-lived group showed more naive CD4+ T cells, fewer expanded clones and increased TCR diversity than the aged group, suggesting age selection. The CMV infection status of donors was not known, potentially confounding age-related changes in expanded clonotypes. Bulk unsorted PBMC profiling prevented conclusive comparison of naive and antigen-experienced compartments. Observed TCR beta diversity per million T cells fell roughly linearly with age, and a significant reduction was already apparent by age around 39.

The 39 donors, aged 6 to 90 years, were systemically healthy Caucasian individuals from Russia. Each donor gave around 9 milliliters of peripheral blood, collected into EDTA-treated Vacutainer tubes. Ficoll-Paque density-gradient centrifugation was used to isolate PBMCs, with at least 6.5 million per sample. Total RNA, at least 5 micrograms per sample, was extracted from PBMCs with Trizol reagent. For every donor, flow cytometry on a PBMC aliquot measured the percentage of naive CD45RAhigh/CD27high T cells. Only one count was recorded for this clonotype. It lacks a known antigen. Base qualities are not at hand, and no much larger clone is one base apart. The same data also went into a second study, on T cells of mothers and their children. As the second publication notes: Nine systemically healthy Caucasian individuals served as donors, namely three mothers together with their six children. cDNA synthesis used all of the extracted RNA, with approximately 1.4 ug of RNA in each 15 ul reaction. In the second PCR, sample barcodes and 2-4 random nucleotides were introduced via the M1S primer. Each mother yielded over 10 million TCR beta CDR3 reads and each child some 3 million reads. TCR recombination output is similarly shaped by thymic selection in related and unrelated pairs, with a minor effect exerted by inherited differences. Related mother-child pairs always showed normalized repertoire overlap that was slightly higher than in unrelated mother-child pairs, though the difference was never significant. With a sensitivity of about 100 clones per million clonotypes, no persistent microchimeric T cell clones were detected. To look for features that set related mother-child pairs apart from unrelated individuals, the researchers ran deep NGS to compare the TCR beta repertoires of mothers and children. The mean age was around 40 +/- 4 years for the mothers and approximately 11 +/- 4 years for the children. Libraries were sequenced on Illumina HiSeq 2000 with 100+100 nt paired-end reads after adapter ligation with NEBNext reagents. To avoid cross-contamination, the mother libraries and the child libraries were prepared a month apart and sequenced in separate runs. Between about 500,000 and 2,300,000 distinct TCR beta clonotypes were identified per donor. Naive TCR beta clonotypes were estimated from low-frequency clonotypes matched to each donor's FACS-determined naive share, without sorting.

Specimen: blood. This clonotype originated in a boy younger than 18 in good health.

The DNA sequence reads TGTGCCAGCAGTTTATTTCCAGGGAGGCCAAATCAGCCCCAGCATTTT. It translates to CASSLFPGRPNQPQHF. Here the chain combines TRBV28 and TRBJ1-5; the D segment could be TRBD1, given 5 matching bases. Looking up the germline V gene yields CDR1 MDHEN and CDR2 SYDVKM. The junction carries 14 bases between V and J, which are trimmed by 1 base and 4 bases respectively. The CDR3, cysteine through phenylalanine, is 16 amino acids long. Only the CDR3 DNA is retained, 48 bases long and in frame from the first base.